The rows below give T cell receptor beta chains drawn from one sample of a study of blood T cells in healthy people across ages. In TCRdb, the 5' RACE reads were re-called with MiXCR into one record per CDR3 protein. The table includes 780,000 or so distinct CDR3 sequences, roughly 25% detected once. Separately, the same data were catalogued under a study of T cells of mothers and their children.

Sequenced material: blood. The receptors stem from a boy aged 5-17 years in good health. CDR3s include the opening cysteine and the closing phenylalanine or tryptophan. D genes are given only for firm matches. Clone size, where shown, is once, few, many, or a class for clones that have expanded.

D gene: TRBD1
J gene: TRBJ2-3
V gene: TRBV7-9
clone size: NA
CDR3 DNA: TGTGCCAGCAGCGTGGGACAGGGGGGAGATACGCAGTATTTT
CDR3 protein: CASSVGQGGDTQYF

D gene: TRBD1
J gene: TRBJ2-5
V gene: TRBV10-3
clone size: NA
CDR3 DNA: TGTGCCATCAGAGCGACAGGGGGCGTCGAGGAGACCCAGTACTTC
CDR3 protein: CAIRATGGVEETQYF

D gene: NA
J gene: TRBJ1-2
V gene: TRBV27
clone size: few
CDR3 DNA: TGTGCCAGCAGTGAAGACTGGACGGCTTATGGCTACACCTTC
CDR3 protein: CASSEDWTAYGYTF

D gene: NA
J gene: TRBJ1-6
V gene: TRBV4-1
clone size: NA
CDR3 DNA: TGCGCCAGCAGACACGGTTCGCTCGATTCACCCCTCCACTTT
CDR3 protein: CASRHGSLDSPLHF

D gene: NA
J gene: TRBJ2-4
V gene: TRBV7-2
clone size: NA
CDR3 DNA: TGTGCCAGCAGCGGGGGCGGCGGGGGCAAAAACATTCAGTACTTC
CDR3 protein: CASSGGGGGKNIQYF

D gene: NA
J gene: TRBJ2-3
V gene: TRBV5-4
clone size: once
CDR3 DNA: TGTGCCAGCAGCGCACATGTGGCAGATACGCAGTATTTT
CDR3 protein: CASSAHVADTQYF

D gene: NA
J gene: TRBJ2-3
V gene: TRBV5-1
clone size: few
CDR3 DNA: TGCGCCAGCAGCTTGGAGTTAGGGCTGGATACGCAGTATTTT
CDR3 protein: CASSLELGLDTQYF

D gene: NA
J gene: TRBJ2-3
V gene: TRBV5-1
clone size: NA
CDR3 DNA: TGCGCCAGCAGCTTGGTATGGGGATTTCCTAGCACAGATACGCAGTATTTT
CDR3 protein: CASSLVWGFPSTDTQYF

D gene: NA
J gene: TRBJ1-2
V gene: TRBV9
clone size: few
CDR3 DNA: TGTGCCAGCAGCCCCCAGGGAGGAATAGCTGGCTACACCTTC
CDR3 protein: CASSPQGGIAGYTF

D gene: TRBD1
J gene: TRBJ1-2
V gene: TRBV12-3/TRBV12-4
clone size: NA
CDR3 DNA: TGTGCCAGCAACACCCAACCCGGGACAGGGATTGGTGGCTACACCTTC
CDR3 protein: CASNTQPGTGIGGYTF

D gene: NA
J gene: TRBJ2-5
V gene: TRBV5-1
clone size: few
CDR3 DNA: TGCGCCAGCAGCCCGAAACGCGGGGCGGGGCAAGAGACCCAGTACTTC
CDR3 protein: CASSPKRGAGQETQYF

D gene: NA
J gene: TRBJ2-7
V gene: TRBV11-2
clone size: few
CDR3 DNA: TGTGCCAGCAGCTTAGTAACGGGACTGAGCTACGAGCAGTACTTC
CDR3 protein: CASSLVTGLSYEQYF

D gene: NA
J gene: TRBJ2-1
V gene: TRBV24-1
clone size: few
CDR3 DNA: TGTGCCACCAGCGGGACGCCGTTCAATGAGCAGTTCTTC
CDR3 protein: CATSGTPFNEQFF

D gene: NA
J gene: TRBJ1-1
V gene: TRBV9
clone size: many
CDR3 DNA: TGTGCCAGCAGCGCCCGAGTAGGGGGCACTGAAGCTTTCTTT
CDR3 protein: CASSARVGGTEAFF

D gene: TRBD2
J gene: TRBJ2-1
V gene: TRBV7-9
clone size: NA
CDR3 DNA: TGTGCCAGCAGCTTGAGGACTAGCGGGGAAAACAATGAGCAGTTCTTC
CDR3 protein: CASSLRTSGENNEQFF